These 13 T cell receptor beta chains share one sample of origin, sequenced in a study of cytomegalovirus exposure and HLA in healthy donors. A multiplex PCR was run with 60 Vbeta primers and 13 Jbeta primers. TCRdb keeps only in-frame clones here, not all; method: immunoSEQ multiplex PCR. The specimen's table records under 250,000 clones. The specimen was PBMCs. The receptors were gathered from a girl aged 2-10 years in good health and CMV-seropositive.

The V call is TRBV6-6, the J call TRBJ1-2; 9 bases fit TRBD1. The CDR3 loop spans 15 amino acids. The V gene's germline CDR1 is MNHNY and CDR2 SVGAGI (reference sequence). V gave up 4 bases and J gave up 5 bases; unmatched junction bases: 8. The CDR3 spells CASSSSGTGLYGYTF. The CDR3 DNA is TGTGCCAGCAGTTCATCCGGGACAGGGTTATATGGCTACACCTTC.

V and J are TRBV4-1 and TRBJ2-5, with TRBD2 as a possible D gene (5 bases). With 0 bases removed from V and 5 bases from J, the gap between germline ends came to 7 bases. The CDR3 covers 13 residues. CDR1 MGHRA and CDR2 YSYEKL come from the germline V gene. CDR3 sequence reads: CASSQERGETQYF. CDR3 coding DNA: TGCGCCAGCAGCCAAGAAAGAGGGGAGACCCAGTACTTC.

V and J are TRBV15 and TRBJ2-2, with TRBD2 matching over 7 bases. Germline CDR1 LNHNV, CDR2 YYDKDF (reference sequence). J gave up 4 bases and V 0 bases, and 5 bases lay outside the gene matches. The CDR3 covers 16 residues. CDR3 nucleotide sequence: TGTGCCACCAGCAGAGAGGCGGGAGTAGGCACCGGGGAGCTGTTTTTT. Translation: CATSREAGVGTGELFF.

The CDR3, as DNA: TGTGCCAGCAGCTTAGACGGGAGACTAAAAGGCGAGCAGTACTTC. Encoded protein: CASSLDGRLKGEQYF. The chain carries TRBV7-9 and TRBJ2-7; maybe TRBD2 (6 bases). V gave up 1 base and J gave up 6 bases, with 16 bases separating them. The germline gives CDR1 SEHNR, CDR2 FQNEAQ (reference sequence). There are 15 residues in the CDR3.

The rearrangement links TRBV6-5 to TRBJ1-4; 7 nucleotides align to TRBD1. Unmatched junction bases numbered 9, after V lost 5 bases and J lost 6 bases. Germline lookup yields CDR1 MNHEY and CDR2 SVGAGI. The CDR3 is made up of 15 amino acids. The CDR3 nucleotides are TGTGCCAGCAGTCGGACAGGAAGCATGGATGAAAAACTGTTTTTT. It codes for CASSRTGSMDEKLFF.

This chain connects TRBV28 to TRBJ1-2; tentative D call: TRBD1 (5 bases). The CDR3 has 13 residues. Germline CDR1 and CDR2: MDHEN and SYDVKM. Trimming took off 8 bases at V and 7 bases at J, with 17 bases between the two ends. The chain's CDR3 is CASRLMGGTGYTF. CDR3 bases: TGTGCCAGCCGGCTAATGGGGGGAACTGGCTACACCTTC.

V and J are TRBV6-1 and TRBJ1-2; D not certain. The germline CDR1 and CDR2 sequences are MNHNS and SASEGT. The CDR3 is 15 amino acids. The V and J ends lost 2 bases and 1 base respectively, with 11 bases between them. CDR3 in DNA: TGTGCCAGCAGTGAACGGGGAGCCCGTAACTATGGCTACACCTTC. Protein: CASSERGARNYGYTF.

The chain's CDR3 is CATTDGSQSEQYF. The DNA for the CDR3 is TGTGCCACTACCGACGGGTCCCAATCCGAGCAGTACTTC. This sequence joins TRBV15 and TRBJ2-7, with no clear D. Germline V lookup: CDR1 LNHNV, CDR2 YYDKDF (reference sequence). V was shortened by 9 bases and J by 6 bases, with 18 bases between the two germline ends. The CDR3 extends over 13 amino acids. Filled out from reference TRBV15 and TRBJ2-7, the complete variable domain reads DAMVIQNPRYQVTQFGKPVTLSCSQTLNHNVMYWYQQKSSQAPKLLFHYYDKDFNNEADTPDNFQSRRPNTSFCFLDIRSPGLGDTAMYLCATTDGSQSEQYFGPGTRLTVT.

For this clone: Compared with germline, one end of the junction differs, possibly owing to a read error. The sample has other DNA sequences that encode this CDR3 too. The chain carries TRBV4-2 and TRBJ1-5, with TRBD1 matching over 11 bases. This CDR3 spans 18 amino acids. Per the germline V gene, CDR1 is LGHNA and CDR2 is YNFKEQ. The CDR3 is CASSQAGQGQGVNQPQHF. The CDR3 DNA is TGTGCCAGTAGCCAGGCGGGGCAGGGACAGGGGGTTAATCAGCCCCAGCATTTT.

This chain uses TRBV2 with TRBJ2-3; 8 nucleotides line up with TRBD1. The CDR3 runs to 15 residues. The V segment lost 2 bases and the J segment 2 bases; nucleotides outside the gene matches: 3. Germline lookup yields CDR1 SNHLY and CDR2 FYNNEI. The DNA of the CDR3 is TGTGCCAGCAGTGAACGGACAGGGAACACAGATACGCAGTATTTT. This gives the protein CASSERTGNTDTQYF.

The chain employs TRBV30 and TRBJ1-2, with 7 positions matching TRBD1. Losses at the gene ends were 2 bases for V and 4 bases for J; bases not matched to a gene: 4. CDR1 is GTSNPN and CDR2 is SVGIG in the germline V gene (reference sequence). This CDR3 has 13 amino acids. The CDR3 region has the DNA TGTGCCTGGAGTCCGACAGGGACCTATGGCTACACCTTC. This encodes CAWSPTGTYGYTF.

As concerns this clone: Distinct nucleotide sequences in the sample also encode this CDR3. The CDR3 region is CASSLGGRGSTDTQYF. The CDR3 nucleotides are TGCGCCAGCAGCTTGGGGGGGCGCGGGAGCACAGATACGCAGTATTTT. The rearrangement uses TRBV5-1 and TRBJ2-3; a weak D match, TRBD1 (6 bases). The germline V gene encodes CDR1 SGHRS and CDR2 YFSETQ. Trimming stripped 0 bases from V and 0 bases from J, with 11 bases between. There are 16 residues in the CDR3.

The CDR3 here is CASSSKGQGKLFF. For the CDR3, the DNA is TGTGCCAGCAGCAGTAAGGGACAGGGTAAACTGTTTTTT. This sequence joins TRBV5-4 and TRBJ1-4; TRBD1 matches at 9 bases. With V trimmed by 4 bases and J by 11 bases, 6 bases remained unmatched. The CDR3 consists of 13 residues. Germline CDR1 reads SGHNT; CDR2 reads YYREEE (reference sequence).